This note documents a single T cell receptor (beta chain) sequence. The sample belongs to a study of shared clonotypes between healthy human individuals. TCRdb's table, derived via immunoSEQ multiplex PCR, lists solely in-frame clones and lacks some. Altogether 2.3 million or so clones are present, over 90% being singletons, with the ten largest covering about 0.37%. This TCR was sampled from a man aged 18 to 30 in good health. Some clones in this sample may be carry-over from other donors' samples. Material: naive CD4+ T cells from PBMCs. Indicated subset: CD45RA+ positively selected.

The CDR3 reads CASSLGQASLSGNTIYF. In nucleotides, the CDR3 is TGTGCCAGCAGCTTGGGCCAGGCCTCTCTCTCTGGAAACACCATATATTTT. The gene calls are TRBV5-4 and TRBJ1-3, with no clear D. V was shortened by 0 bases and J by 0 bases, with 13 bases between the two germline ends. The CDR3 consists of 17 residues. Per germline, CDR1 SGHNT and CDR2 YYREEE (reference sequence).